Listed below are T cell receptor beta chains from one sample, sequenced in a study of control samples from healthy donors and cancer patients. Method: immunoSEQ multiplex PCR; TCRdb's copy keeps in-frame clones and lacks some. This repertoire shows 150,000 to 200,000 clones, 85% to 95% found once; its top ten account for roughly 1.5%. The sample consisted of blood. Every receptor here comes from a man aged 18 to 30 in good health. Both conserved end residues are part of each CDR3. Each record gives: V gene, J gene, clone size, D gene, CDR3 protein, CDR3 DNA. The D gene is left open where the match is weak. Some rows have no size entry. The others give once, few or many, or a class for an expanded clone.

>TRBV6-2/TRBV6-3|TRBJ1-5|-|-
CASSQTGEYSNQPQHF
TGTGCCAGCAGCCAGACAGGAGAATATAGCAATCAGCCCCAGCATTTT
>TRBV28|TRBJ2-2|-|-
CASSTDSGTGELFF
TGTGCCAGCAGCACGGACAGCGGGACCGGGGAGCTGTTTTTT
>TRBV27|TRBJ2-1|-|-
CASSLSPVGEQFF
TGTGCCAGCAGTTTATCGCCGGTGGGAGAGCAGTTCTTC
>TRBV6-1|TRBJ1-2|-|TRBD1
CASSEGQGNSYTF
TGTGCCAGCAGTGAAGGACAGGGTAATAGCTACACCTTC
>TRBV2|TRBJ2-6|-|-
CASSRDGYSGANVLTF
TGTGCCAGCAGTCGGGACGGATATTCTGGGGCCAACGTCCTGACTTTC
>TRBV24-1|TRBJ2-5|-|TRBD2
CATSDPGLGVQTQYF
TGTGCCACCAGTGATCCGGGACTAGGGGTACAGACCCAGTACTTC
>TRBV5-1|TRBJ2-1|-|TRBD1
CASSLGTAPNNEQFF
TGCGCCAGCAGCCTAGGGACAGCTCCTAACAATGAGCAGTTCTTC
>TRBV6-5|TRBJ1-1|-|TRBD1
CASRPRGSTEAFF
TGTGCCAGCCGACCCAGGGGGTCCACTGAAGCTTTCTTT
>TRBV2|TRBJ1-5|-|-
CASSEARMDRERPQHF
TGTGCCAGCAGTGAAGCGCGTATGGACCGAGAGAGGCCCCAGCATTTT
>TRBV7-8|TRBJ2-2|-|TRBD1
CASSPRTGALGNTGELFF
TGTGCCAGCAGCCCGAGGACAGGGGCATTAGGGAACACCGGGGAGCTGTTTTTT
>TRBV5-1|TRBJ1-1|few|-
CASSPPVGGAEAFF
TGCGCCAGCAGCCCCCCCGTCGGGGGAGCTGAAGCTTTCTTT
>TRBV18|TRBJ1-1|few|-
CASSPTGARAFF
TGTGCCAGCTCACCGACAGGTGCTAGAGCTTTCTTT
>TRBV9|TRBJ2-1|-|-
CASSVGPATNEQFF
TGTGCCAGCAGCGTAGGCCCCGCCACCAATGAGCAGTTCTTC
>TRBV28|TRBJ1-1|-|-
CASSFGRTEAFF
TGTGCCAGCAGTTTCGGGAGAACTGAAGCTTTCTTT
>TRBV10-2|TRBJ2-7|once|-
CASSATHGYEQYF
TGCGCCAGCAGTGCCACACACGGCTACGAGCAGTACTTC
>TRBV30|TRBJ1-6|-|-
CAWSGAGINSPLHF
TGTGCCTGGAGTGGGGCAGGAATTAATTCACCCCTCCACTTT
>TRBV19|TRBJ2-7|-|TRBD1
CASSASGTASYEQYF
TGTGCCAGTAGTGCTTCCGGGACAGCCTCCTACGAGCAGTACTTC
>TRBV7-9|TRBJ1-1|-|TRBD1
CASSLSGQGRAEAFF
TGTGCCAGCAGCTTATCGGGACAGGGGAGGGCTGAAGCTTTCTTT
>TRBV5-4|TRBJ2-1|-|TRBD1
CASSPPGTQGYNEQFF
TGTGCCAGCAGCCCGCCCGGGACACAGGGGTACAATGAGCAGTTCTTC
>TRBV6-5|TRBJ1-6|-|-
CASNDFTADSPLHF
TGTGCCAGCAACGACTTCACGGCGGATTCACCCCTCCACTTT
>TRBV24-1|TRBJ2-3|-|-
CATSDRVSTDTQYF
TGTGCCACCAGTGATCGGGTGAGCACAGATACGCAGTATTTT
>TRBV2|TRBJ1-1|-|-
CASSVEVVAEAFF
TGTGCCAGCAGTGTGGAGGTCGTGGCTGAAGCTTTCTTT
>TRBV6-5|TRBJ1-2|-|-
CASSGYGYTF
TGTGCCAGCAGCGGATATGGCTACACCTTC
>TRBV7-9|TRBJ2-2|-|-
CAGSWGSTGELFF
TGTGCCGGTTCCTGGGGGTCGACCGGGGAGCTGTTTTTT
>TRBV4-1|TRBJ1-2|-|-
CASSPLGKVGSRLGGYTF
TGCGCCAGCAGCCCACTTGGCAAAGTGGGCTCTAGGTTGGGAGGCTACACCTTC
>TRBV7-8|TRBJ2-2|-|TRBD2
CASSLVTSGGAGELFF
TGTGCCAGCAGCTTAGTGACCAGCGGGGGGGCCGGGGAGCTGTTTTTT
>TRBV7-9|TRBJ1-4|-|-
CASSIPAPGEKLFF
TGTGCCAGCAGCATACCGGCGCCTGGGGAAAAACTGTTTTTT
>TRBV5-1|TRBJ2-7|-|-
CASSAGTYSYEQYF
TGCGCCAGCAGTGCCGGGACATACTCCTACGAGCAGTACTTC
>TRBV30|TRBJ1-1|-|-
CAWIVRREAFF
TGTGCCTGGATCGTGCGCAGGGAGGCTTTCTTT
>TRBV6-1|TRBJ1-1|-|TRBD1
CASSDRTGRNTEAFF
TGTGCCAGCAGTGACCGGACAGGGCGGAACACTGAAGCTTTCTTT
>TRBV4-2|TRBJ2-7|-|-
CASSQDIAASDEQYF
TGTGCCAGCAGCCAAGATATCGCAGCCTCCGACGAGCAGTACTTC
>TRBV12-3/TRBV12-4|TRBJ2-3|-|-
CASSLMSRDTQYF
TGTGCCAGCAGTTTGATGTCCCGAGATACGCAGTATTTT
>TRBV25-1|TRBJ2-2|-|-
CASKKLTGELFF
TGTGCCAGCAAAAAGCTCACCGGGGAGCTGTTTTTT
>TRBV6-5|TRBJ1-5|-|-
CASSFAGFSNQPQHF
TGTGCCAGCAGCTTCGCAGGGTTCAGCAATCAGCCCCAGCATTTT
>TRBV30|TRBJ2-3|-|-
CAWSSTDTQYF
TGTGCCTGGAGTTCCACGGATACGCAGTATTTT
>TRBV5-1|TRBJ1-1|once|TRBD1
CASSLGDRVGPRELAFF
TGCGCCAGCAGCTTGGGGGACAGGGTTGGTCCCCGTGAGTTGGCTTTCTTT
>TRBV10-3|TRBJ1-6|-|-
CAISETGTGGGGNSPLHF
TGTGCCATCAGCGAAACCGGGACCGGTGGGGGAGGGAATTCACCCCTCCACTTT
>TRBV29-1|TRBJ2-1|-|-
CSVSSRGAREQFF
TGCAGCGTCTCCTCCCGGGGGGCTCGTGAGCAGTTCTTC
>TRBV11-3|TRBJ2-7|-|-
CASSLVSTSEQYF
TGTGCCAGCAGCTTAGTATCCACCTCCGAGCAGTACTTC
>TRBV9|TRBJ2-7|once|TRBD2
CASSVYGGVQQYF
TGTGCCAGCAGCGTATACGGGGGGGTTCAGCAGTACTTC
>TRBV19|TRBJ1-2|once|TRBD1
CASSNRDRGLYGYTF
TGTGCCAGTAGTAACCGGGACAGGGGGCTGTATGGCTACACCTTC
>TRBV18|TRBJ2-3|-|-
CASSPPGPDTQYF
TGTGCCAGCTCACCACCCGGGCCAGATACGCAGTATTTT
>TRBV28|TRBJ1-2|once|-
CASSFFRAYGYTF
TGTGCCAGCAGTTTTTTTCGAGCCTATGGCTACACCTTC
>TRBV6-5|TRBJ1-2|-|-
CASSRTDHGYTF
TGTGCCAGCAGTCGGACGGATCACGGCTACACCTTC
>TRBV28|TRBJ2-1|-|-
CASSSGSFGINEQFF
TGTGCCAGCAGTTCGGGGAGTTTCGGTATCAATGAGCAGTTCTTC
>TRBV24-1|TRBJ1-1|-|-
CATSPGITEAFF
TGTGCCACCAGCCCAGGGATCACTGAAGCTTTCTTT
>TRBV5-4|TRBJ2-6|once|-
CASSLEGVGANVLTF
TGTGCCAGCAGCTTGGAAGGGGTAGGGGCCAACGTCCTGACTTTC
>TRBV6-6|TRBJ2-1|-|TRBD2
CASKAGGGAWFF
TGTGCCAGCAAAGCCGGCGGGGGGGCCTGGTTCTTC
>TRBV10-1|TRBJ2-5|-|-
CASSEGTQYF
TGCGCCAGCAGTGAAGGGACCCAGTACTTC
>TRBV25-1|TRBJ1-1|-|TRBD1
CASSTAGGMGTEAFF
TGTGCCAGCAGTACTGCAGGGGGAATGGGCACTGAAGCTTTCTTT
>TRBV5-6|TRBJ1-2|-|-
CASSRGGDYGYTF
TGTGCCAGCAGCCGCGGGGGGGACTATGGCTACACCTTC
>TRBV6-5|TRBJ2-2|-|-
CASSPRPGELFF
TGTGCCAGCAGTCCACGTCCCGGGGAGCTGTTTTTT
>TRBV21-1|TRBJ1-1|-|-
CASSKSPGHRFTEAFF
TGTGCCAGCAGCAAATCCCCGGGACACCGTTTCACTGAAGCTTTCTTT
>TRBV28|TRBJ2-3|-|-
CASSDGGLIADTQYF
TGTGCCAGCTCCGACGGGGGTCTGATTGCAGATACGCAGTATTTT
>TRBV19|TRBJ1-2|-|-
CASSRSGTNYGYTF
TGTGCCAGTAGTAGATCAGGAACTAACTATGGCTACACCTTC
>TRBV4-1|TRBJ2-7|-|TRBD1
CASSRGQGNEQYF
TGCGCCAGCAGCCGAGGACAGGGCAACGAGCAGTACTTC
>TRBV19|TRBJ1-2|-|-
CASSIGPTNYGYTF
TGTGCCAGTAGTATTGGGCCTACCAACTATGGCTACACCTTC
>TRBV5-1|TRBJ2-7|few|TRBD2
CASSLGTSGDYEQYF
TGCGCCAGCAGCTTGGGGACTAGCGGGGACTACGAGCAGTACTTC
>TRBV18|TRBJ1-1|-|-
CASSSGTNTEAFF
TGTGCCAGCTCAAGCGGGACGAACACTGAAGCTTTCTTT